These T cell receptor beta chains were read from a single sample in a study of cytomegalovirus exposure and HLA in healthy donors. Generated by immunoSEQ multiplex PCR, the TCRdb table keeps only in-frame clones and is missing some. The data hold approximately 180,000 clones, with more than 75% observed a single time. The sample comprised PBMCs. The receptor source for this set is a woman aged 18-29 years in good health and CMV-seronegative. Each CDR3 is given with its conserved first and last residue. The D gene is left open where the match is weak. Clone size is stated in some rows and not others, as once, few, many or a class when expanded.

V gene: TRBV5-4
D gene: .
clone size: few
J gene: TRBJ1-5
CDR3 DNA: TGTGCCAGCATCGGAGCCGGTGGGGGGAAAGAACAGCCCCAGCATTTT
CDR3 protein: CASIGAGGGKEQPQHF

V gene: TRBV9
D gene: .
clone size: .
J gene: TRBJ1-4
CDR3 DNA: TGTGCCAGCAGCCCTAGTTTTGGGTCGGGTGAAAAACTGTTTTTT
CDR3 protein: CASSPSFGSGEKLFF

V gene: TRBV15
D gene: TRBD1
clone size: .
J gene: TRBJ2-7
CDR3 DNA: TGTGCCACCAGCAGACATTCCGGGACAGGGGGTGGCGAGCAGTACTTC
CDR3 protein: CATSRHSGTGGGEQYF

V gene: TRBV7-2
D gene: .
clone size: .
J gene: TRBJ2-2
CDR3 DNA: TGTGCCAGCAGCTTACCGGGGATGAACACCGGGGAGCTGTTTTTT
CDR3 protein: CASSLPGMNTGELFF

V gene: TRBV9
D gene: TRBD2
clone size: .
J gene: TRBJ2-2
CDR3 DNA: TGTGCCAGCAGCGTTTTCGCTAGCGGGAGTAGGACCGGGGAGCTGTTTTTT
CDR3 protein: CASSVFASGSRTGELFF

V gene: TRBV10-3
D gene: TRBD2
clone size: .
J gene: TRBJ2-7
CDR3 DNA: TGTGCCATCAGTGGAGCGGGAGAAGACTACGAGCAGTACTTC
CDR3 protein: CAISGAGEDYEQYF

V gene: TRBV29-1
D gene: TRBD2
clone size: .
J gene: TRBJ2-7
CDR3 DNA: TGCAGCGTCGAACTAGCGGGGAGCTCCTACGAGCAGTACTTC
CDR3 protein: CSVELAGSSYEQYF

V gene: TRBV6-5
D gene: .
clone size: few
J gene: TRBJ2-7
CDR3 DNA: TGTGCCAGCACTAAAACAGGGTCCTACGAGCAGTACTTC
CDR3 protein: CASTKTGSYEQYF

V gene: TRBV7-6
D gene: TRBD1
clone size: .
J gene: TRBJ1-1
CDR3 DNA: TGTGCCAGCAGCTTCTCCGGGACAGGGAACACTGAAGCTTTCTTT
CDR3 protein: CASSFSGTGNTEAFF

V gene: TRBV9
D gene: TRBD1
clone size: .
J gene: TRBJ2-5
CDR3 DNA: TGTGCCAGCAGCGTCGGGACAGGAGGGGGAGAGACCCAGTACTTC
CDR3 protein: CASSVGTGGGETQYF

V gene: TRBV29-1
D gene: TRBD2
clone size: .
J gene: TRBJ2-7
CDR3 DNA: TGCAGCGTCCAAGCGGGGCCCTACGAGCAGTACTTC
CDR3 protein: CSVQAGPYEQYF